These 15 T cell receptor beta chains were all obtained from the same sample, sequenced in a study of blood T cell repertoires in COVID-19. Data came from immunoSEQ multiplex PCR; TCRdb stores just in-frame clones and leaves some out. The data hold about 440,000 clones, with 70% to 90% observed a single time. The sample taken for sequencing was PBMCs or T cells enriched from blood (not recorded which). These receptors were collected from a woman under 30 with acute COVID-19.

The chain joins TRBV28 to TRBJ1-5; perhaps TRBD1 as D (6 bases). Germline values: CDR1 MDHEN, CDR2 SYDVKM. This CDR3 is 17 amino acids long. V gave up 7 bases and J gave up 0 bases, with 19 bases separating them. Written as DNA, the CDR3 is TGTGCCAGCACAAGACGGGACAAGGACCTTAGCAATCAGCCCCAGCATTTT. Its protein product is CASTRRDKDLSNQPQHF.

The chain links TRBV9 to TRBJ1-3, with D possibly TRBD1 on 6 matching bases. CDR1 is SGDLS and CDR2 is YYNGEE in the germline V gene. The CDR3 sequence is 15 residues long. Trimming removed 1 base from V and 10 bases from J, with 18 bases in between. The CDR3 region has the DNA TGTGCCAGCAGCGTACAGGGGCAGGGTCTAAGTACCATATATTTT. Translating it yields CASSVQGQGLSTIYF. Looking up the rest from reference TRBV9 and TRBJ1-3 gives the full variable domain: DSGVTQTPKHLITATGQRVTLRCSPRSGDLSVYWYQQSLDQGLQFLIQYYNGEERAKGNILERFSAQQFPDLHSELNLSSLELGDSALYFCASSVQGQGLSTIYFGEGSWLTVV.

This clone is a singleton in its sample. The chain couples TRBV7-3 to TRBJ1-2; the D gene is possibly TRBD1 (5 bases). This CDR3 spans 15 amino acids. Germline V gene sequence: CDR1 SGHTA, CDR2 FQGTGA. V was trimmed by 5 bases and J by 3 bases, leaving 16 bases between them. The CDR3 reads CASSPRGGEYYGYTF. Written as DNA, the CDR3 is TGTGCCAGCAGCCCTCGCGGAGGGGAGTACTATGGCTACACCTTC. Variable domain in full (rest from reference TRBV7-3 and TRBJ1-2): GAGVSQTPSNKVTEKGKYVELRCDPISGHTALYWYRQSLGQGPEFLIYFQGTGAADDSGLPNDRFFAVRPEGSVSTLKIQRTERGDSAVYLCASSPRGGEYYGYTFGSGTRLTVV.

The chain employs TRBV4-3 and TRBJ1-1, with 10 bases aligning to TRBD1. V lost 2 bases to trimming and J lost 7 bases; unmatched junction nucleotides: 7. Germline CDR1 LGHNA, CDR2 YSLEER. CDR3 length equals 15 residues. This chain's CDR3 is CASSQTGTGDFEAFF. The CDR3 region has the DNA TGCGCCAGCAGCCAAACCGGGACAGGGGATTTTGAAGCTTTCTTT.

This chain uses TRBV11-2 with TRBJ2-1, with D tentatively TRBD1 (5 bases). Deletions cut 0 bases from V and 0 bases from J, with 9 bases between. The germline V gene encodes CDR1 SGHAT and CDR2 FQNNGV. The length of the CDR3 is 16 residues. The CDR3 DNA reads TGTGCCAGCAGCTTAGATGCAGGGATCTCCTACAATGAGCAGTTCTTC. Translation gives CASSLDAGISYNEQFF.

The CDR3 region has the DNA TGTGCCAGCAGTCCCGGGGTAGCGGGGGCCCTAGAGCAGTTCTTC. Translating it yields CASSPGVAGALEQFF. The chain combines TRBV27 with TRBJ2-1, with 9 bases matching TRBD2. The CDR3 covers 15 residues. CDR1 is MNHEY, CDR2 SMNVEV, per germline (reference sequence). V lost 5 bases to trimming and J lost 10 bases; unmatched junction nucleotides: 12.

The rearrangement joins TRBV2 to TRBJ2-2; 15 nucleotides agree with TRBD2. Germline V gene data show CDR1 as SNHLY and CDR2 as FYNNEI. The junction had 9 bases not matched to a gene; V was cut back by 8 bases and J by 8 bases. The CDR3 extends over 16 amino acids. Here the CDR3 DNA reads TGTGCCAGCTCCTGGACTAGCGGGAGGGCCTCGGGGGAGCTGTTTTTT. Amino acid sequence: CASSWTSGRASGELFF.

This clone was recorded at least ten times. The chain has TRBV5-1 and TRBJ2-7, with D tentatively TRBD1 (6 bases). This CDR3 contains 18 residues. The germline CDR1 and CDR2 sequences are SGHRS and YFSETQ. Trimming cost V 2 bases and J 2 bases, with 23 bases left between them. CDR3 sequence reads: CASSFLTLTGTRPYEQYF. CDR3 bases: TGCGCCAGCAGCTTTCTGACACTGACCGGGACAAGGCCCTACGAGCAGTACTTC.

CDR3 sequence: CASSIPLRNQPQHF. In DNA form, the CDR3 reads TGTGCCAGTAGTATTCCGCTACGCAATCAGCCCCAGCATTTT. The chain carries TRBV19 and TRBJ1-5; D unresolved. The CDR3 is made up of 14 amino acids. V lost 3 bases to trimming and J lost 2 bases, with 8 bases between them. The V gene's germline CDR1 is LNHDA and CDR2 SQIVND (reference sequence).

As DNA, the CDR3 is TGTGCCAGCAGCTTAGTTGTCAGGGCCTACAATGAGCAGTTCTTC. It translates to CASSLVVRAYNEQFF. The chain is built from TRBV7-9 and TRBJ2-1; TRBD1 is a possible D gene (5 bases). CDR1 and CDR2 (germline): SEHNR, FQNEAQ (reference sequence). CDR3 size: 15 residues. Trimming took off 1 base at V and 2 bases at J, with 9 bases between the two ends.

This chain joins TRBV9 and TRBJ1-1; 9 bases line up with TRBD1. The V gene's germline CDR1 is SGDLS and CDR2 YYNGEE. The CDR3 length is 15 residues. After removal of 3 bases from V and 5 bases from J, the junction contained 8 bases not matched to a gene. The CDR3 DNA sequence: TGTGCCAGCAGCGGGGGACAGGGTCTGTTGACTGAAGCTTTCTTT. Its protein is CASSGGQGLLTEAFF.

This sequence joins TRBV5-1 and TRBJ1-1; tentative D call: TRBD1 (5 bases). V was cut by 3 bases and J by 1 base, with 7 bases left in between. CDR3 length: 13 residues. Germline lookup yields CDR1 SGHRS and CDR2 YFSETQ. In DNA, the CDR3 is TGCGCCAGCAGCTCGGACACGAACACTGAAGCTTTCTTT. Translation gives CASSSDTNTEAFF.

The rearrangement uses TRBV5-1 and TRBJ1-2, with TRBD1 matching 8 bases. This CDR3 comprises 14 residues. Trimming took 4 bases from V and 3 from J; bases not matched to a gene: 5. Per germline, CDR1 SGHRS and CDR2 YFSETQ. The CDR3 protein is CASSSSTGDYGYTF. The CDR3 nucleotides read TGCGCCAGCAGCAGCTCGACAGGGGACTATGGCTACACCTTC.

This chain connects TRBV5-4 to TRBJ2-1; perhaps TRBD1 as D (6 bases). Deletions cut 4 bases from V and 0 bases from J, with 11 bases between. The CDR3 totals 15 residues. Per the germline V gene, CDR1 is SGHNT and CDR2 is YYREEE (reference sequence). The CDR3 DNA sequence: TGTGCCAGCAGCCCCTCGGACAGCTCCTACAATGAGCAGTTCTTC. It codes for CASSPSDSSYNEQFF.

The chain recombines TRBV28 with TRBJ2-5, with D possibly TRBD2 on 5 matching bases. Per germline, CDR1 MDHEN and CDR2 SYDVKM. The V gene lost 6 bases and the J gene lost 4 bases, with 12 bases spanning the gap. The CDR3 runs 13 residues. The CDR3 reads CASSPGRGETQYF. The CDR3 region has the DNA TGTGCCAGCAGCCCAGGCCGGGGAGAGACCCAGTACTTC. Full variable domain (missing parts from reference TRBV28 and TRBJ2-5): DVKVTQSSRYLVKRTGEKVFLECVQDMDHENMFWYRQDPGLGLRLIYFSYDVKMKEKGDIPEGYSVSREKKERFSLILESASTNQTSMYLCASSPGRGETQYFGPGTRLLVL.